A selection of T cell receptor beta chains follows, all from one sample in a study of Ad26.COV2.S vaccination and SARS-CoV-2 variants. Clones were read by immunoSEQ multiplex PCR, and TCRdb kept only the in-frame ones, dropping some. This table has a few hundred thousand clones, roughly 87% appearing once. Specimen: peripheral blood, collected in a trial of Ad26.COV2.S vaccine versus placebo. Source of these receptors: a person aged 18 to 59 who received the Ad26.COV2.S COVID-19 vaccine or a placebo. CDR3s leave out the opening cysteine and the closing phenylalanine or tryptophan.

TRBJ1-6	TRBV6-1	ASSEGGGSSYNSPLH
TRBJ1-5	TRBV19	ASSMGLSVDKSNQPQH
TRBJ2-2	TRBV6-2/TRBV6-3	ASSRGGGGTGELF
TRBJ1-2	TRBV3-1/TRBV3-2	ASSQEPQGYGYT
TRBJ2-7	TRBV5-8	ASSLGIPSYEQY
TRBJ2-1	TRBV4-2	ASSQDRADREEF
TRBJ1-2	TRBV6-5	ASRLMPRDAYGYT
TRBJ1-1	TRBV4-2	ASSQVGLLNTEAF
TRBJ1-2	TRBV7-9	ASSLATDPGGYT
TRBJ2-1	TRBV7-9	ASSLGTGNEQF
TRBJ2-3	TRBV5-5	ASSFSTDTQY
TRBJ2-1	TRBV9	ASSWSTAGGNNEQF
TRBJ1-4	TRBV4-3	ASSQDGRGANEKLF
TRBJ2-5	TRBV28	ASSPGLAGTQY
TRBJ2-5	TRBV6-2/TRBV6-3	ASSPTGTSGETQY
TRBJ2-7	TRBV4-1	ASSPGETGRLDEQY
TRBJ2-7	TRBV6-1	ASSESEIYEQY
TRBJ2-5	TRBV6-5	ASSYSWGTGEKTQY
TRBJ2-7	TRBV6-6	ASSLRGQNYEQY
TRBJ2-5	TRBV27	ASSYPGGQPQETQY
TRBJ2-1	TRBV21-1	ASKRGRAAYNEQF
TRBJ1-3	TRBV4-1	ASSQVDVQGAGNTIY
TRBJ1-5	TRBV5-1	ASSLGGAYYQPQH
TRBJ2-7	TRBV7-9	ASSPDFLYEQY
TRBJ2-2	TRBV2	ASRGSGLNTGELF
TRBJ2-5	TRBV13	ASSLGRREQETQY
TRBJ1-2	TRBV19	ASSISGEYGYT
TRBJ2-4	TRBV7-2	ASSFIQENIQY
TRBJ2-3	TRBV6-2/TRBV6-3	ASSYYGADTQY
TRBJ2-7	TRBV14	ASSHRTTYEQY
TRBJ2-3	TRBV10-3	AISASGDTQY
TRBJ2-7	TRBV10-3	AISDFSYEQY
TRBJ2-7	TRBV6-2/TRBV6-3	ASSLWPQGSYEQY
TRBJ2-5	TRBV13	ASRSRDREETQY
TRBJ1-4	TRBV6-1	ASSDIGLGTNNEKLF
TRBJ2-1	TRBV19	ASRYARGGDNEQF
TRBJ2-2	TRBV7-6	ASSLARSANTGELF
TRBJ1-4	TRBV4-2	ASTGGEKLF
TRBJ1-1	TRBV7-2	ASSSTGTGASEAF
TRBJ2-3	TRBV19	ASSPTSGDSTDTQY
TRBJ2-2	TRBV19	ASSIRGRTGELF
TRBJ2-2	TRBV11-2	ASSRTGENTGELF
TRBJ2-7	TRBV5-1	ASSSPGKRSGEQY
TRBJ1-1	TRBV7-8	ASSPTESFF
TRBJ2-7	TRBV18	ASSLQRVGGHEQY
TRBJ1-1	TRBV20-1	SASGAVTGGGTEAF
TRBJ2-3	TRBV12-2	ASRLERGGQGGTDTQY
TRBJ1-5	TRBV7-2	ASSLRGGDQPQH
TRBJ2-7	TRBV3-1/TRBV3-2	ASSRPGSGTYEQY
TRBJ2-2	TRBV4-2	ASSQQGGRNTGELF
TRBJ2-2	TRBV24-1	VPGHGEAGELF
TRBJ2-7	TRBV2	ASSELVRQTYEQY
TRBJ2-3	TRBV12-3/TRBV12-4	ASSFEDTQY
TRBJ2-5	TRBV9	ASSVGTGGQETQY
TRBJ2-7	TRBV11-2	ASSLTLRGSYEQY